These 19 T cell receptor beta chains were all obtained from the same sample, sequenced in a study of response to subunit inactivated influenza vaccine. A single record per CDR3 protein comes from TCRdb applying MiXCR to the RT-PCR reads. The sample includes about 520,000 distinct CDR3 sequences, less than 30% of them seen just once. The specimen comprised CD4+ T cells sorted from PBMCs, sampled around 5 days after vaccination. Receptors originate from a middle-aged man who received an inactivated influenza vaccine.

V is TRBV4-2 and J is TRBJ2-5; 11 nucleotides agree with TRBD2. CDR1 is LGHNA, CDR2 YNFKEQ, per germline. This CDR3 is 17 amino acids long. Unmatched junction bases numbered 9, after V lost 1 base and J lost 5 bases. This CDR3 is CASSQGTLAGGRETQYF. The CDR3 DNA follows: TGTGCCAGCAGCCAAGGCACCCTAGCGGGGGGTAGGGAGACCCAGTACTTC.

The CDR3 DNA sequence: TGTGCCCGGGACCAACAAGCCTCTGGGGCCAACGTCCTGACTTTC. Its protein product is CARDQQASGANVLTF. The chain carries TRBV30 and TRBJ2-6, with D possibly being TRBD1 or TRBD2 (5 bases each). Trimming cost V 8 bases and J 0 bases, with 14 bases left between them. Germline V gives CDR1 GTSNPN, CDR2 SVGIG (reference sequence). The CDR3 loop spans 15 amino acids.

The gene calls are TRBV3-1 and TRBJ1-2; TRBD1 might be the D (6 bases). V was trimmed by 0 bases and J by 4 bases, leaving 15 bases between them. The germline CDR1 and CDR2 sequences are LGHDT and YNNKEL (reference sequence). This CDR3 is 16 amino acids long. CDR3: CASSQDIAGAIYGYTF. As DNA, the CDR3 is TGTGCCAGCAGCCAAGATATCGCAGGGGCGATCTATGGCTACACCTTC.

CDR3 residues: CASNDGSGRQYF. The DNA of the CDR3 is TGTGCCAGCAACGACGGATCGGGTCGTCAGTACTTC. The chain links TRBV2 to TRBJ2-7; D remains ambiguous. The CDR3 spans 12 residues. Germline V gives CDR1 SNHLY, CDR2 FYNNEI. Trimming took 7 bases from V and 10 from J, leaving 17 bases between them.

There are a few counts of this clonotype. V usage is TRBV6-5 and J usage is TRBJ2-2, with D possibly matching TRBD2 (5 bases). V was pared by 4 bases and J by 4 bases, with 10 bases between. This CDR3 comprises 14 residues. Germline CDR1 and CDR2: MNHEY and SVGAGI. The CDR3 DNA follows: TGTGCCAGCAGTTCAGAGCGGCGCACCGGGGAGCTGTTTTTT. It specifies CASSSERRTGELFF.

The chain couples TRBV28 to TRBJ1-4; 8 bases line up with TRBD1. The CDR3 is made up of 14 amino acids. V dropped 9 bases and J dropped 7; count of bases not matched to a gene: 10. Germline CDR1 is MDHEN and CDR2 is SYDVKM. The CDR3 DNA reads TGTGCCAGTCATCAGGGGGCTGGTTTTGAAAAACTGTTTTTT. Its translation: CASHQGAGFEKLFF.

This chain links TRBV6-5 with TRBJ2-7, with D unresolved. The CDR3 runs 15 residues. Germline V gene lookup returns CDR1 MNHEY and CDR2 SVGAGI. V shed 0 bases and J shed 0 bases, with 9 bases lying between them. In DNA, the CDR3 is TGTGCCAGCAGTTACTCTTGGCAGGACTCCTACGAGCAGTACTTC. It specifies CASSYSWQDSYEQYF.

The rearrangement uses TRBV7-2 and TRBJ2-5; D is unclear. Germline values: CDR1 SGHTA, CDR2 FQGNSA. Trimming took off 2 bases at V and 4 bases at J, with 8 bases between the two ends. The CDR3 covers 13 residues. In DNA form, the CDR3 reads TGTGCCAGCAGCTTAAAGCCAGGAGAGACCCAGTACTTC. Protein: CASSLKPGETQYF.

This clonotype was counted between two and nine times. The CDR3, as DNA: TGCGCCAGCAGCAACGGACTAGCTAGTGAGCAGTTCTTC. Encoded protein: CASSNGLASEQFF. The chain is built from TRBV5-1 and TRBJ2-1, with 8 positions matching TRBD2. Germline V gene data show CDR1 as SGHRS and CDR2 as YFSETQ. The CDR3 contains 13 residues. Trimming cost V 4 bases and J 9 bases; bases outside gene matches: 6.

The J gene is TRBJ1-3, the V gene TRBV10-3, with D possibly matching TRBD1 (6 bases). This CDR3 spans 14 amino acids. In germline, CDR1 is ENHRY, CDR2 SYGVKD. Trimming removed 4 bases from V and 2 bases from J, with 9 bases in between. This CDR3 reads CAISGGAPGNTIYF. In DNA form, the CDR3 reads TGTGCCATCAGTGGGGGGGCGCCTGGAAACACCATATATTTT.

This clonotype showed up just a few times. The rearrangement links TRBV20-1 to TRBJ1-5; D is possibly TRBD1 (5 bases). Germline CDR1 is DFQATT and CDR2 is SNEGSKA (reference sequence). This CDR3 has 16 amino acids. The V end lost 0 bases, the J end lost 0 bases, and 12 bases lay between the germline ends. The CDR3 here is CSARDVTELSNQPQHF. CDR3 sequence (DNA): TGCAGTGCTAGAGATGTGACAGAGCTTAGCAATCAGCCCCAGCATTTT.

The chain recombines TRBV7-9 with TRBJ2-7; D is perhaps TRBD2 (6 bases). V was pared by 6 bases and J by 2 bases, with 14 bases between. CDR1 is SEHNR and CDR2 is FQNEAQ in the germline V gene (reference sequence). This CDR3 is built from 14 residues. CDR3 sequence (DNA): TGTGCCAGCAGTAAGCGGGTGGGGACCTACGAGCAGTACTTC. Translation: CASSKRVGTYEQYF.

The J gene is TRBJ1-2, the V gene TRBV6-1, with 11 bases that match TRBD1. Germline V lookup: CDR1 MNHNS, CDR2 SASEGT. V lost 4 bases and J lost 3; bases outside the gene matches: 7. The CDR3 is 16 residues long. This chain's CDR3 is CASSARTGGIHYGYTF. CDR3 DNA: TGTGCCAGCAGTGCGCGGACAGGGGGCATCCACTATGGCTACACCTTC.

Ten or more counts support this clonotype. In DNA form, the CDR3 reads TGCGCCAGCAGCTTCGACAGGATGAACACTGAAGCTTTCTTT. Protein product: CASSFDRMNTEAFF. The V and J genes are TRBV5-1 and TRBJ1-1, with a weak D call TRBD1 (6 bases). Trimming took off 2 bases at V and 0 bases at J, with 8 bases between the two ends. This CDR3 region has 14 residues. Germline CDR1 is SGHRS and CDR2 is YFSETQ.

V and J are TRBV20-1 and TRBJ2-1; possible D gene TRBD2, 6 bases. Deletions cut 6 bases from V and 4 bases from J, with 16 bases between. This CDR3 region has 14 residues. CDR1 is DFQATT and CDR2 is SNEGSKA in the germline V gene (reference sequence). CDR3 protein: CSATAAGRYNEQFF. The DNA for the CDR3 is TGCAGTGCCACCGCCGCGGGGCGGTACAATGAGCAGTTCTTC.

There are a few counts of this clonotype. The rearrangement uses TRBV19 and TRBJ1-5, with D unclear. Germline CDR1 LNHDA, CDR2 SQIVND (reference sequence). The V end was cut by 5 bases, the J end by 1 base, with 9 bases between. This CDR3 is built from 14 residues. CDR3 region: CASSHQTSNQPQHF. The DNA of the CDR3 is TGTGCCAGTAGTCACCAAACAAGCAATCAGCCCCAGCATTTT.

About this clonotype: A clone one base away is much larger, so this may be a read error. The rearrangement joins TRBV5-1 to TRBJ2-1; D ambiguous. Looked up from germline, CDR1 is SGHRS and CDR2 is YFSETQ. The CDR3 is 11 amino acids. CDR3 sequence: CTSSLFNEQFF. For the CDR3, the DNA is TGCACCAGCAGCTTGTTCAATGAGCAGTTCTTC.

This chain uses TRBV14 with TRBJ2-1; 10 bases align to TRBD2. J was trimmed by 4 bases and V by 6 bases; bases with no gene match: 6. In germline, CDR1 is SGHDN, CDR2 FVKESK. The CDR3 covers 15 residues. This chain's CDR3 is CASRKTSGSYNEQFF. The CDR3 nucleotides are TGTGCCAGCAGGAAGACTAGCGGGTCATACAATGAGCAGTTCTTC.

The chain is built from TRBV28 and TRBJ1-5; 7 positions agree with TRBD1. Trimming cost V 5 bases and J 5 bases; bases outside gene matches: 24. CDR1 is MDHEN, CDR2 SYDVKM, per germline. The CDR3 length is 20 residues. In DNA form, the CDR3 reads TGTGCCAGCAGTAGGCCCCGAATGAACAGGGATCCAGGGGGGGATCAGCCCCAGCATTTT. Translation: CASSRPRMNRDPGGDQPQHF.